These T cell receptor beta chains were read from a single sample in a study of graft-versus-host responses after intestinal transplantation. Assay used: immunoSEQ multiplex PCR; TCRdb lists only in-frame clones, some missing. The repertoire holds approximately 8,600 clones, with approximately 33% as singletons. Sequencing used alloreactive CD4+ T cells from a mixed lymphocyte reaction culture, obtained before intestinal transplant. The receptors stem from a human patient who received an intestinal transplant. Both conserved end residues are part of each CDR3.

v_gene	j_gene	CDR3aa
TRBV7-3	TRBJ2-5	CASSLGGRQGETQYF
TRBV18	TRBJ1-1	CASSYPGTGNTEAFF
TRBV2	TRBJ2-3	CASSGGRGFTDTQYF
TRBV5-4	TRBJ2-5	CASSARDSVETQYF
TRBV5-1	TRBJ2-3	CASSLAGTRGTDTQYF
TRBV5-8	TRBJ2-5	CASSQSAGWRETQYF
TRBV4-1	TRBJ2-3	CASRTDSRFVDTQYF
TRBV11-3	TRBJ2-7	CASSLGQVDEQYF
TRBV6-5	TRBJ2-7	CASSYGGDSSYEQYF
TRBV28	TRBJ1-2	CASSLPPRGLGYTF
TRBV11-2	TRBJ1-1	CASSLDTVTEAFF
TRBV7-9	TRBJ2-3	CASSLRVLPSTDTQYF
TRBV7-6	TRBJ2-1	CASSLAGGHNEQFF
TRBV7-9	TRBJ1-2	CASSLAGGAYGYTF
TRBV11-1	TRBJ2-1	CASSLEGASYNEQFF
TRBV6-5	TRBJ1-2	CASSGTGQGAHGYTF
TRBV7-9	TRBJ1-3	CASSLRAGGVAGNTIYF
TRBV11-2	TRBJ2-5	CASSSAAAGQETQYF
TRBV28	TRBJ2-3	CASQDRKRGTDTQYF
TRBV6-1	TRBJ1-6	CASSSRGRDSPLHF
TRBV6-5	TRBJ2-1	CASSYGGEQFF
TRBV9	TRBJ1-1	CASSKTGMNTEAFF
TRBV7-6	TRBJ2-5	CASSLFKETQYF
TRBV6-5	TRBJ2-7	CASQLIAGVNYEQYF
TRBV4-1	TRBJ2-4	CASSQLTLGLAERGKNIQYF
TRBV4-1	TRBJ2-7	CASSHQIRGRNSYEQYF
TRBV7-2	TRBJ2-4	CASSETSGSGKNIQYF
TRBV7-9	TRBJ1-4	CASSSSGTGGGLFF
TRBV12-5	TRBJ2-3	CASGPGLAGTDTQYF
TRBV2	TRBJ2-5	CASSLGLAGGGETQYF
TRBV11-2	TRBJ2-1	CASSLKRTGPYNEQFF
TRBV2	TRBJ2-2	CASSVEGLSGELFF
TRBV7-2	TRBJ2-5	CASSLAAASGQETQYF
TRBV27	TRBJ1-1	CASSFGQATTEAFF
TRBV18	TRBJ1-5	CASSGAQFNQPQHF
TRBV19	TRBJ1-2	CASTNPRDRGNYGYTF
TRBV4-2	TRBJ2-3	CASSQETTITDTQYF
TRBV7-8	TRBJ2-3	CASSLPPRTSGRALTDTQYF
TRBV29-1	TRBJ1-2	CSVEAPTVSNYGYTF
TRBV5-6	TRBJ2-3	CASSLGLDSGVGDTQYF
TRBV7-2	TRBJ2-7	CASSQTSGRSYEQYF
TRBV6-5	TRBJ2-3	CASRSPGLDTQYF
TRBV7-8	TRBJ2-5	CASRESGRARETQYF
TRBV28	TRBJ1-4	CASRAGTGGGEKLFF
TRBV6-5	TRBJ2-2	CASSRGTGELFF
TRBV6-1	TRBJ2-4	CASSEGGLTIQNIQYF
TRBV15	TRBJ1-3	CATSRGGGRVGNTIYF
TRBV4-3	TRBJ1-4	CASSQFSQVNEKLFF
TRBV7-9	TRBJ2-2	CAVGGRTRGELFF
TRBV5-8	TRBJ2-1	CASSYSGWSYNEQFF
TRBV7-2	TRBJ2-1	CASSRGDLYNEQFF
TRBV28	TRBJ1-2	CASSLGRGYGYTF
TRBV5-5	TRBJ2-3	CASSRVGLSTDTQYF
TRBV9	TRBJ2-3	CASTGMGLFTDTQYF
TRBV11-2	TRBJ2-7	CASSLGYGGTLYEQYF
TRBV4-1	TRBJ1-5	CASSQEGGVGNQPQHF
TRBV5-6	TRBJ2-6	CATRTGFSSGANVLTF
TRBV9	TRBJ2-1	CASSVAGLAGGSYNEQFF
TRBV11-2	TRBJ2-7	CASSENPYEQYF
TRBV28	TRBJ2-1	CATGVAGAVGSYNEQFF